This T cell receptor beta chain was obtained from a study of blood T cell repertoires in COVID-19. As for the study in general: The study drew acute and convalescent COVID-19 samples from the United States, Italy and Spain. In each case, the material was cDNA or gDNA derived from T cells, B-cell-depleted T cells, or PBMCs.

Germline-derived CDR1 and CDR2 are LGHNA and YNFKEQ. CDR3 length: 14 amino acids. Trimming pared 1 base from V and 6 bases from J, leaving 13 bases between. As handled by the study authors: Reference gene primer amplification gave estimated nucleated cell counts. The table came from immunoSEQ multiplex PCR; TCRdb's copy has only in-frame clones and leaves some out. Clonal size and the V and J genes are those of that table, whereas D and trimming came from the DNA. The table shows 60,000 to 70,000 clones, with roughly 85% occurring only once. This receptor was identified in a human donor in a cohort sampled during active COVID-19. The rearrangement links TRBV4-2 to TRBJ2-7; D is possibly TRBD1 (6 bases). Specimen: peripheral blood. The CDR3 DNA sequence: TGTGCCAGCAGCCAAGTCTGGCAGGGGAGCGAGCAGTACTTC. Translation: CASSQVWQGSEQYF.